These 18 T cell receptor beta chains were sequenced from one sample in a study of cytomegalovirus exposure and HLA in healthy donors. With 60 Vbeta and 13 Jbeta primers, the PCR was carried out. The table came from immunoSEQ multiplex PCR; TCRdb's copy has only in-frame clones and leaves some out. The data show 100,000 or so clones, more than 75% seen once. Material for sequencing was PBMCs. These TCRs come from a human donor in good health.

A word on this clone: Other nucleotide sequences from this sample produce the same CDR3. CDR3 region: CASSLGGLNQPQHF. CDR3 bases: TGTGCCAGCAGCTTGGGGGGCCTCAATCAGCCCCAGCATTTT. This chain uses TRBV5-4 with TRBJ1-5, with a weak D call TRBD1 (5 bases). CDR3 length equals 14 residues. CDR1 and CDR2 from the germline V gene are SGHNT and YYREEE (reference sequence). Between the trimmed V and J ends, which lost 0 bases and 3 bases, there was a span of 7 bases.

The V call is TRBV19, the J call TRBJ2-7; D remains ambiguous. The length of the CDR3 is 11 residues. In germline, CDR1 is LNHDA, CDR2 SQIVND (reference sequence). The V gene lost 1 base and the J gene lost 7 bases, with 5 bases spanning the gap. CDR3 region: CASSIAGEQYF. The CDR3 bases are TGTGCCAGTAGTATAGCGGGTGAGCAGTACTTC. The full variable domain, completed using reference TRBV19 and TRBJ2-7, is DGGITQSPKYLFRKEGQNVTLSCEQNLNHDAMYWYRQDPGQGLRLIYYSQIVNDFQKGDIAEGYSVSREKKESFPLTVTSAQKNPTAFYLCASSIAGEQYFGPGTRLTVT.

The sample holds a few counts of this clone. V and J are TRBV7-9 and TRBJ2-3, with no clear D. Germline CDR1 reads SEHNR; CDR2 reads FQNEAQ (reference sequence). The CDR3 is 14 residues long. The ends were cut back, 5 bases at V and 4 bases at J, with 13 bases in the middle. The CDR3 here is CASSPTLLPDTQYF. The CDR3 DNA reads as TGTGCCAGCAGCCCGACACTGTTACCAGATACGCAGTATTTT.

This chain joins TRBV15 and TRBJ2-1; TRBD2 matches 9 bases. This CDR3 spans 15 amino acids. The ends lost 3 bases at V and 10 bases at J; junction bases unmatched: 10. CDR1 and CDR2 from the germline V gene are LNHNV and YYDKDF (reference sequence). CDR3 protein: CATSRGGRASEEQFF. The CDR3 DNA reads TGTGCCACCAGCAGGGGCGGGAGGGCCTCAGAAGAGCAGTTCTTC.

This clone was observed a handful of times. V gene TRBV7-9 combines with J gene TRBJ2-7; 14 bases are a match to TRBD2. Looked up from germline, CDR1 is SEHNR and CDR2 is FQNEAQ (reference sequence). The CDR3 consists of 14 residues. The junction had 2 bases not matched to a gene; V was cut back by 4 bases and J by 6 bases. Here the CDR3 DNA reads TGTGCCAGCAGCTCCGGGACTAGCGGGAGCGAGCAGTACTTC. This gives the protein CASSSGTSGSEQYF.

The CDR3 region is CASSLLAGPPTNEQFF. Here the CDR3 DNA reads TGTGCCAGCAGCTTACTAGCGGGACCCCCCACCAATGAGCAGTTCTTC. The chain has TRBV7-8 and TRBJ2-1; 9 positions match TRBD2. V lost 2 bases and J lost 6; bases outside the gene matches: 8. The CDR3 runs to 16 residues. Germline V gene data show CDR1 as SGHVS and CDR2 as FQNEAQ.

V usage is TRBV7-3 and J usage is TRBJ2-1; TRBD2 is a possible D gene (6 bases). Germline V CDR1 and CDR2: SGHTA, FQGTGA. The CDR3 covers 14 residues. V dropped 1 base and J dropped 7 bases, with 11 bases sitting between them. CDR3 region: CASSLIADSNEQFF. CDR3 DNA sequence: TGTGCCAGCAGCTTAATAGCGGACTCTAATGAGCAGTTCTTC.

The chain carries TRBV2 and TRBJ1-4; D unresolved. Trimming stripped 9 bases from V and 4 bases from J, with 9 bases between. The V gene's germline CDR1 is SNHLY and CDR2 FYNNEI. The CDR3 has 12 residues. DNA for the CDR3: TGTGCCAGAGCGGGAGTTAATGAAAAACTGTTTTTT. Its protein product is CARAGVNEKLFF.

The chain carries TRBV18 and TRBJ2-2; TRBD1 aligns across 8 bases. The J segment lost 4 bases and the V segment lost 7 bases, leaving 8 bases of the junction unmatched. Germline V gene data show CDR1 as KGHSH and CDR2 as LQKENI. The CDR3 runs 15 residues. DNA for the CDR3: TGTGCCAGCTACCCGACAGGGGCCGCCACCGGGGAGCTGTTTTTT. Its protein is CASYPTGAATGELFF.

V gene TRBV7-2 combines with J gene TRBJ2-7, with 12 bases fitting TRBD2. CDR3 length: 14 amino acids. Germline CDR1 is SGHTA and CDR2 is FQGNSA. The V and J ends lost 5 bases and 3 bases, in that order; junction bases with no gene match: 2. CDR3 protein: CASSRTSGVYEQYF. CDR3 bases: TGTGCCAGCAGCCGGACTAGCGGGGTCTACGAGCAGTACTTC. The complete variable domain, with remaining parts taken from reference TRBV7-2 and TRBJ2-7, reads GAGVSQSPSNKVTEKGKDVELRCDPISGHTALYWYRQSLGQGLEFLIYFQGNSAPDKSGLPSDRFSAERTGGSVSTLTIQRTQQEDSAVYLCASSRTSGVYEQYFGPGTRLTVT.

The CDR3 DNA reads TGTGCCAGTAGTGTCTCGGGACAGACGAACACTGAAGCTTTCTTT. Amino acid sequence: CASSVSGQTNTEAFF. The V and J genes are TRBV19 and TRBJ1-1; 7 nucleotides line up with TRBD1. The germline V gene encodes CDR1 LNHDA and CDR2 SQIVND (reference sequence). The V segment lost 5 bases and the J segment 1 base; nucleotides outside the gene matches: 7. CDR3 length: 15 residues.

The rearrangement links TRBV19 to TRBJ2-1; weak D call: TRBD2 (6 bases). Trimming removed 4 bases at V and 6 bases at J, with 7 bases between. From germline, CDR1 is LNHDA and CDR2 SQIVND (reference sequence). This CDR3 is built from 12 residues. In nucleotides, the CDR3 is TGTGCCAGTAGTACCGGGGGCAATGAGCAGTTCTTC. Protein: CASSTGGNEQFF. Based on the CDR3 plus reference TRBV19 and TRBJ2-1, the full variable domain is DGGITQSPKYLFRKEGQNVTLSCEQNLNHDAMYWYRQDPGQGLRLIYYSQIVNDFQKGDIAEGYSVSREKKESFPLTVTSAQKNPTAFYLCASSTGGNEQFFGPGTRLTVL.

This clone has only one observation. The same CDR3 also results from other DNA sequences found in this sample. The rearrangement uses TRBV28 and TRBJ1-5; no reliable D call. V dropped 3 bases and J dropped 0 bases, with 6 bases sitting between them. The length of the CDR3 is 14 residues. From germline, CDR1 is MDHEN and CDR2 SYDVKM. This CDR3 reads CASSFAGSNQPQHF. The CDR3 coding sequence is TGTGCCAGCAGTTTTGCGGGTAGCAATCAGCCCCAGCATTTT.

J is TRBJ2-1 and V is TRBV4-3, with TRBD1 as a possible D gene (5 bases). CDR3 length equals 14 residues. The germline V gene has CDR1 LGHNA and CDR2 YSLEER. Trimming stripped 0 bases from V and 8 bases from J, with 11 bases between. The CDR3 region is CASSQDFGADEQFF. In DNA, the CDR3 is TGCGCCAGCAGCCAAGATTTTGGGGCGGATGAGCAGTTCTTC.

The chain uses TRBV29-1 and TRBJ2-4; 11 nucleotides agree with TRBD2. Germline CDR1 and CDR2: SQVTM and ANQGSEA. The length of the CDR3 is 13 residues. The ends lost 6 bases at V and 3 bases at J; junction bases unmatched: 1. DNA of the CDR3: TGCAGCGTGGGGACTAGCGGCAAAAACATTCAGTACTTC. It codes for CSVGTSGKNIQYF.

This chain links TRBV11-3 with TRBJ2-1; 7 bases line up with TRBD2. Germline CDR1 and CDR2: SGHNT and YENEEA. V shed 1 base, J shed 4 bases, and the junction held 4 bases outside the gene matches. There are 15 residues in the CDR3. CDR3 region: CASSLGGREYNEQFF. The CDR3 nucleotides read TGTGCCAGCAGCTTAGGCGGGAGAGAATACAATGAGCAGTTCTTC.

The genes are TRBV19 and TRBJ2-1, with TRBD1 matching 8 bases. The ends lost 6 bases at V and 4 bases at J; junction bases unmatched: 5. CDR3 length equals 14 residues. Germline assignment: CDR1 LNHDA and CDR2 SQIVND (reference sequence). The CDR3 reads CASRVDRGYNEQFF. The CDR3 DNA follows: TGTGCCAGTAGAGTTGACAGGGGTTACAATGAGCAGTTCTTC.

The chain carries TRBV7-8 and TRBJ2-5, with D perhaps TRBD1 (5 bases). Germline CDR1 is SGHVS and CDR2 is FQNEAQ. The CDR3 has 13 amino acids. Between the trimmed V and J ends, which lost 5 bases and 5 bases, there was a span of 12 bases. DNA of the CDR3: TGTGCCAGCAGCCTACCGACAGAGGAGACCCAGTACTTC. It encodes CASSLPTEETQYF.